This T cell receptor beta chain was sequenced during a study of beta chain features in type 1 diabetes. The authors sorted CD4+ naive, central memory, regulatory and stem cell-like memory cells via CD45RO/CCR7/CD25/CD127/CD95/CD27. The CDR3 runs to 13 residues. The germline V gene has CDR1 MNHEY and CDR2 SVGAGI. V was trimmed by 8 bases and J by 7 bases, leaving 17 bases between them. The entirety of the isolated RNA underwent reverse transcription, so expressed TCRB transcripts were sequenced. An average near 3.57 million reads came from naive, central memory and regulatory T cell samples. Clones were read by immunoSEQ multiplex PCR, and TCRdb kept only the in-frame ones, dropping some. This sample has 400,000 or so clones, with over 9.5% found just once. This clone was detected only a few times. Its antigen is unknown. Study findings and constraints: Type 1 diabetes patients had fewer VDJ junction insertions and more deletions. Within each of all four CD4+ subsets, Type 1 diabetes patients had TCRB CDR3s that were moderately but significantly shorter.

V usage is TRBV6-5 and J usage is TRBJ1-2, with a possible D match to TRBD1 (5 bases). Sequencing used naive CD4+ T cells from blood. This receptor was identified in a woman under 30 with type 1 diabetes. The CDR3 sequence is CASGEQVRAGYTF. CDR3 DNA sequence: TGTGCCAGCGGCGAACAGGTTAGAGCTGGCTACACCTTC.